This is a list of T cell receptor beta chains from one sample in a study of blood T cell repertoires in COVID-19. The assay was immunoSEQ multiplex PCR, and TCRdb's table has in-frame clones only and misses some. The table includes 200,000 to 250,000 clones, 86% detected once. The specimen sequenced was peripheral blood. These receptors all stem from a woman between 55 and 75 years old who had recovered from COVID-19. The CDR3 runs from the conserved cysteine through the conserved F or W. Each record gives: D gene, clone size, V gene, J gene, CDR3 DNA, CDR3 protein. D genes are given only for firm matches. The size field is filled for only some rows; it gives once, few, many or a size class.

D: TRBD1; size: NA; V: TRBV5-5; J: TRBJ2-2; DNA: TGTGCCAGCAGCTTGGCGAGGACAGGGGTTTTCACCGGGGAGCTGTTTTTT; CDR3: CASSLARTGVFTGELFF
D: TRBD2; size: once; V: TRBV6-2/TRBV6-3; J: TRBJ2-3; DNA: TGTGCCAGCAGTCAAAGACTAGCGGACACTAGCACAGATACGCAGTATTTT; CDR3: CASSQRLADTSTDTQYF
D: NA; size: NA; V: TRBV3-1/TRBV3-2; J: TRBJ2-3; DNA: TGTGCCAGCAGCCAAGATCCTAGTTCGGATACGCAGTATTTT; CDR3: CASSQDPSSDTQYF
D: TRBD2; size: once; V: TRBV29-1; J: TRBJ2-7; DNA: TGCAGCGTTAAACTAGCGGGGTTCTACGAGCAGTACTTC; CDR3: CSVKLAGFYEQYF
D: TRBD1; size: NA; V: TRBV19; J: TRBJ2-1; DNA: TGTGCCAGTAGTATCCACAGGGGCCCCTACAATGAGCAGTTCTTC; CDR3: CASSIHRGPYNEQFF
D: NA; size: NA; V: TRBV19; J: TRBJ1-2; DNA: TGTGCCAGTAGTATGGGCTCTGCGTATGGCTACACCTTC; CDR3: CASSMGSAYGYTF
D: NA; size: few; V: TRBV7-9; J: TRBJ1-1; DNA: TGTGCCAGCAGCTGGACAGTGAACACTGAAGCTTTCTTT; CDR3: CASSWTVNTEAFF
D: NA; size: NA; V: TRBV6-1; J: TRBJ2-1; DNA: TGTGCCAGCAGTGAAACAGGGAATGAGCAGTTCTTC; CDR3: CASSETGNEQFF
D: NA; size: NA; V: TRBV6-6; J: TRBJ1-2; DNA: TGTGCCAGCAGCCAAGACATCTCCCTTGGCTACACCTTC; CDR3: CASSQDISLGYTF
D: NA; size: NA; V: TRBV6-5; J: TRBJ1-5; DNA: TGTGCCAGCTGGGCAGGGTTAAATCAGCCCCAGCATTTT; CDR3: CASWAGLNQPQHF
D: NA; size: NA; V: TRBV12-3/TRBV12-4; J: TRBJ2-7; DNA: TGTGCCAGCAGTTTACGGGGTGACGAGCAGTACTTC; CDR3: CASSLRGDEQYF
D: TRBD2; size: few; V: TRBV7-3; J: TRBJ2-1; DNA: TGTGCCAGCAGTCCTAATAGCGGGGGCCAGGGTGAGCAGTTCTTC; CDR3: CASSPNSGGQGEQFF
D: TRBD1; size: once; V: TRBV9; J: TRBJ2-7; DNA: TGTGCCAGCAGTGCACGGACAGGGCCATCCTACGAGCAGTACTTC; CDR3: CASSARTGPSYEQYF
D: NA; size: NA; V: TRBV7-2; J: TRBJ1-4; DNA: TGTGCCAGCAGCCCACAGACAGGAGGCCCTGAAAAACTGTTTTTT; CDR3: CASSPQTGGPEKLFF
D: NA; size: NA; V: TRBV19; J: TRBJ2-2; DNA: TGTGCCAGTAGTGGAAGACCAGGGAGGGGGGAGCTGTTTTTT; CDR3: CASSGRPGRGELFF
D: NA; size: NA; V: TRBV6-5; J: TRBJ1-5; DNA: TGTGCCAGCAAGGGGGGAAGGGAGGGTCAGCCCCAGCATTTT; CDR3: CASKGGREGQPQHF
D: TRBD1; size: NA; V: TRBV19; J: TRBJ1-2; DNA: TGTGCCAGTAGTATATGGTCGGCAGGACAGGGAGGCTACACCTTC; CDR3: CASSIWSAGQGGYTF
D: TRBD1; size: NA; V: TRBV18; J: TRBJ2-7; DNA: TGTGCCAGCTCACCCTACTCCGGGACAGGGGAGCAGTACTTC; CDR3: CASSPYSGTGEQYF
D: NA; size: once; V: TRBV6-4; J: TRBJ2-2; DNA: TGTGCCAGCAGCCCGACAGTGAACACCGGGGAGCTGTTTTTT; CDR3: CASSPTVNTGELFF
D: NA; size: NA; V: TRBV10-3; J: TRBJ1-1; DNA: TGTGCCATCAGACGGGGACTGGGGAACACTGAAGCTTTCTTT; CDR3: CAIRRGLGNTEAFF
D: NA; size: NA; V: TRBV28; J: TRBJ1-5; DNA: TGTGCCAGCAGCCGAGATTATCAGCCCCAGCATTTT; CDR3: CASSRDYQPQHF
D: NA; size: NA; V: TRBV5-6; J: TRBJ2-1; DNA: TGTGCCAGCAGCTTGTCTGTCCGCTCTACCTACAATGAGCAGTTCTTC; CDR3: CASSLSVRSTYNEQFF
D: NA; size: NA; V: TRBV5-1; J: TRBJ2-2; DNA: TGCGCCAGCAGCTTACAGGGCCCCCGGGGGGTGAACACCGGGGAGCTGTTTTTT; CDR3: CASSLQGPRGVNTGELFF
D: NA; size: once; V: TRBV7-2; J: TRBJ2-7; DNA: TGTGCCAGCAGCTTAACTCATAACCCAGGATCCTACGAGCAGTACTTC; CDR3: CASSLTHNPGSYEQYF
D: TRBD2; size: NA; V: TRBV9; J: TRBJ2-5; DNA: TGTGCCAGCAGCGGGATGACTAGCGGCGAGACCCAGTACTTC; CDR3: CASSGMTSGETQYF
D: NA; size: NA; V: TRBV9; J: TRBJ2-7; DNA: TGTGCCAGCAGCGCCACGGGGGGCAGGGCCAACTACGAGCAGTACTTC; CDR3: CASSATGGRANYEQYF
D: TRBD1; size: NA; V: TRBV28; J: TRBJ2-1; DNA: TGTGCCAGCAGTCCCCCCCTAGGGACAGCATACAATGAGCAGTTCTTC; CDR3: CASSPPLGTAYNEQFF
D: NA; size: NA; V: TRBV6-5; J: TRBJ1-4; DNA: TGTGCCAGCAGCCAAAACAGGGCAACTAATGAAAAACTGTTTTTT; CDR3: CASSQNRATNEKLFF
D: NA; size: NA; V: TRBV6-2/TRBV6-3; J: TRBJ1-4; DNA: TGTGCCAGCAGCCGCAATTGGAGAGGTGAAAAACTGTTTTTT; CDR3: CASSRNWRGEKLFF
D: NA; size: NA; V: TRBV27; J: TRBJ2-1; DNA: TGTGCCAGCAGTTTATCGTCCAGCAATGAGCAGTTCTTC; CDR3: CASSLSSSNEQFF
D: NA; size: NA; V: TRBV5-1; J: TRBJ1-5; DNA: TGCGCCAGCAGCTTGATGACAGATCAGCCCCAGCATTTT; CDR3: CASSLMTDQPQHF
D: TRBD1; size: NA; V: TRBV6-5; J: TRBJ1-1; DNA: TGTGCCAGCAGTTTGGAGGGGGCCCTGGTGGCTTTCTTT; CDR3: CASSLEGALVAFF
D: NA; size: NA; V: TRBV11-3; J: TRBJ2-7; DNA: TGTGCCAGCAGCTTAGAAGCTACCTCCTACGAGCAGTACTTC; CDR3: CASSLEATSYEQYF
D: TRBD1; size: NA; V: TRBV13; J: TRBJ1-2; DNA: TGTGCCAGCATCAAACTCCGGGACAGGGGGCAAGGACTCTATGGCTACACCTTC; CDR3: CASIKLRDRGQGLYGYTF
D: NA; size: once; V: TRBV6-2/TRBV6-3; J: TRBJ2-7; DNA: TGTGCCAGCAGTTACAGCGCATCGAGAGGTGAGAGCTCCTACGAGCAGTACTTC; CDR3: CASSYSASRGESSYEQYF
D: TRBD2; size: NA; V: TRBV15; J: TRBJ2-5; DNA: TGTGCCACCTATAGGGCTAGCGGGGGGGAGACCCAGTACTTC; CDR3: CATYRASGGETQYF
D: NA; size: NA; V: TRBV7-2; J: TRBJ2-7; DNA: TGTGCCAGCAGCACAGGAGGGGGGGGATCCTACGAGCAGTACTTC; CDR3: CASSTGGGGSYEQYF
D: TRBD2; size: once; V: TRBV9; J: TRBJ2-7; DNA: TGTGCCAGTTCCGGGACTAGTCTCTACGAGCAGTACTTC; CDR3: CASSGTSLYEQYF
D: NA; size: NA; V: TRBV18; J: TRBJ1-6; DNA: TGTGCCAGCTCACCAGTAAGGGGCGGTCGGAATTCACCCCTCCACTTT; CDR3: CASSPVRGGRNSPLHF
D: NA; size: few; V: TRBV11-2; J: TRBJ1-1; DNA: TGTGCCAGCAGCTTTTCAGGGAACACTGAAGCTTTCTTT; CDR3: CASSFSGNTEAFF
D: TRBD1; size: once; V: TRBV5-1; J: TRBJ2-2; DNA: TGCGCCAGCAGCTTCCGACAGGGCGGTGGCACCGGGGAGCTGTTTTTT; CDR3: CASSFRQGGGTGELFF
D: TRBD2; size: NA; V: TRBV7-2; J: TRBJ2-1; DNA: TGTGCCAGCAGCCCCTGGGGACTAGCGAATGAGCAGTTCTTC; CDR3: CASSPWGLANEQFF
D: TRBD1; size: NA; V: TRBV19; J: TRBJ1-5; DNA: TGTGCCAGTAGCATAGACAGGGGTCAGCCCCAGCATTTT; CDR3: CASSIDRGQPQHF
D: NA; size: NA; V: TRBV5-4; J: TRBJ1-2; DNA: TGTGCCAGCAGCCTCCCCCCCTCCTATGGCTACACCTTC; CDR3: CASSLPPSYGYTF
D: NA; size: few; V: TRBV19; J: TRBJ2-5; DNA: TGTGCCAGTACCAACCCCCCCTCATTAGTCCAGTACTTC; CDR3: CASTNPPSLVQYF
D: TRBD2; size: NA; V: TRBV7-2; J: TRBJ2-5; DNA: TGTGCCAGCAGCTCCTCTAGCGGGGGGGGCGAGACCCAGTACTTC; CDR3: CASSSSSGGGETQYF
D: NA; size: NA; V: TRBV9; J: TRBJ2-3; DNA: TGTGCCAGCAGCGTCCCTGTAGATACGCAGTATTTT; CDR3: CASSVPVDTQYF
D: NA; size: NA; V: TRBV5-1; J: TRBJ1-2; DNA: TGCGCCAGCAGCTTGGACCGGGCCTCGGGGGGCTACACCTTC; CDR3: CASSLDRASGGYTF
D: NA; size: NA; V: TRBV11-2; J: TRBJ2-3; DNA: TGTGCCAGCAGCTTAGACGTAGGTCTAGATTCTGATACGCAGTATTTT; CDR3: CASSLDVGLDSDTQYF
D: NA; size: NA; V: TRBV28; J: TRBJ1-1; DNA: TGTGCCAGCAGATCTAACCTCCAGGGTACTGAAGCTTTCTTT; CDR3: CASRSNLQGTEAFF